The rows below give T cell receptor beta chains drawn from one sample of a study of shared clonotypes between healthy human individuals. The table came from immunoSEQ multiplex PCR; TCRdb's copy has only in-frame clones and leaves some out. The sample holds 550,000 to 850,000 clones; approximately 79% are singletons and the top ten take over 1.5%. Input material: memory CD4+ T cells sorted from blood. The source is a woman aged 25 to 39 in good health. The CDR3 runs from the conserved cysteine through the conserved F or W. The order of the fields is J gene, V gene, CDR3 protein.

J: TRBJ1-2; V: TRBV11-2; CDR3: CASSLGLGYTF
J: TRBJ1-5; V: TRBV7-8; CDR3: CASSLGTVDQPQHF
J: TRBJ2-1; V: TRBV9; CDR3: CASSATTSGEQFF
J: TRBJ1-5; V: TRBV19; CDR3: CASSGRHDQPQHF
J: TRBJ2-5; V: TRBV5-1; CDR3: CASSFGETQYF
J: TRBJ2-2; V: TRBV28; CDR3: CASSKRRQGFSTGELFF
J: TRBJ2-1; V: TRBV5-4; CDR3: CASSFLAGGIGNEQFF
J: TRBJ2-3; V: TRBV10-1; CDR3: CASSLDGSDTDTQYF
J: TRBJ1-3; V: TRBV7-8; CDR3: CASSLDRTGVLNTIYF
J: TRBJ2-2; V: TRBV7-9; CDR3: CASSWTYGELFF
J: TRBJ2-1; V: TRBV5-1; CDR3: CASSLELRRELDEQFF
J: TRBJ1-5; V: TRBV7-8; CDR3: CASSYTQGPNQPQHF
J: TRBJ2-1; V: TRBV4-1; CDR3: CASSPGRGWNEQFF
J: TRBJ2-2; V: TRBV6-1; CDR3: CASSEQGNTGELFF
J: TRBJ2-1; V: TRBV27; CDR3: CASSLFSSGRPLEQFF
J: TRBJ2-7; V: TRBV5-1; CDR3: CASSLGLEGYEQYF
J: TRBJ2-7; V: TRBV14; CDR3: CASSQGRTGLYEQYF
J: TRBJ2-1; V: TRBV5-1; CDR3: CASSLTTDTYNEQFF
J: TRBJ1-5; V: TRBV21-1; CDR3: CASSKAEAGQGYSNQPQHF
J: TRBJ2-1; V: TRBV4-1; CDR3: CASSQALALAGVVSYNEQFF
J: TRBJ2-2; V: TRBV7-9; CDR3: CASSPTSGGVNTGELFF
J: TRBJ2-5; V: TRBV5-4; CDR3: CASSLSVSQETQYF
J: TRBJ2-7; V: TRBV19; CDR3: CASSVDLNYEQYF
J: TRBJ1-1; V: TRBV12-5; CDR3: CASGLTTKGTVEAFF
J: TRBJ2-5; V: TRBV14; CDR3: CASSQDVGQGKTQYF
J: TRBJ2-1; V: TRBV19; CDR3: CASSQPGLAGGLEQFF
J: TRBJ2-7; V: TRBV6-6; CDR3: CASRRGDEQYF
J: TRBJ2-2; V: TRBV2; CDR3: CASSQQGNTGELFF
J: TRBJ1-2; V: TRBV23-1; CDR3: CASSSYGYTF
J: TRBJ1-2; V: TRBV2; CDR3: CASSVTAYTSGYGYTF
J: TRBJ2-1; V: TRBV11-2; CDR3: CASSSYQGSYNEQFF
J: TRBJ2-2; V: TRBV5-4; CDR3: CASSSDPGTGGGELFF
J: TRBJ2-1; V: TRBV2; CDR3: CASSNQGAGVSNEQFF
J: TRBJ1-2; V: TRBV6-5; CDR3: CASRGQGARYGYTF
J: TRBJ1-3; V: TRBV30; CDR3: CAWRRGPGNTIYF
J: TRBJ2-3; V: TRBV6-1; CDR3: CASKLAGQGTQYF
J: TRBJ1-5; V: TRBV28; CDR3: CASRTGDRVQPQHF
J: TRBJ2-3; V: TRBV5-4; CDR3: CASSLLGLGGQDTQYF
J: TRBJ2-7; V: TRBV5-6; CDR3: CASSSKGRGREQYF
J: TRBJ2-2; V: TRBV7-9; CDR3: CASSLAQANTGELFF
J: TRBJ2-5; V: TRBV7-9; CDR3: CASSLHGTSGKETQYF
J: TRBJ1-2; V: TRBV6-6; CDR3: CASSLRLGYTF
J: TRBJ2-1; V: TRBV5-1; CDR3: CASSLSSTGYNEQFF
J: TRBJ1-1; V: TRBV5-1; CDR3: CASSLGYLRGTSNTEAFF
J: TRBJ2-7; V: TRBV11-3; CDR3: CASSVQGAPISYEQYF